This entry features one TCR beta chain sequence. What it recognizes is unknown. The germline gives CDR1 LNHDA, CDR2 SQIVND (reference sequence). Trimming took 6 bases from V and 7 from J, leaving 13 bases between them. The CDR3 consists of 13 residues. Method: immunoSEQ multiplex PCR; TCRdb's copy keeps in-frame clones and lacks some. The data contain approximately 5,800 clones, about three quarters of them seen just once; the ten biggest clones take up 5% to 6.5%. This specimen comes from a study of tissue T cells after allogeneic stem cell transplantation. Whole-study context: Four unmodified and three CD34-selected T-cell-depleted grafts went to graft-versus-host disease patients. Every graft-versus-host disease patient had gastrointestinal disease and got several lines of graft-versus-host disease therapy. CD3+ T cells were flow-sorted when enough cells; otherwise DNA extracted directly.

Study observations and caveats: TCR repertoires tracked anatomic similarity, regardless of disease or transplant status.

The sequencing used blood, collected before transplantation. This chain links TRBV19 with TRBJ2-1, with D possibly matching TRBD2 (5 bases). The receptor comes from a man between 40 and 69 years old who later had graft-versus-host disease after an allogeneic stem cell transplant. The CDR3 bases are TGTGCCAGTAGACTAGTAGGTGGGAATGAGCAGTTCTTC. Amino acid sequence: CASRLVGGNEQFF.